A selection of T cell receptor beta chains follows, all from one sample in a study of patients and donors after allogeneic stem cell transplantation. TCRdb ran MiXCR on the RT-PCR reads and lists one entry per CDR3 protein. Among about 160,000 distinct CDR3 sequences listed, 24% were seen once. Sequences were obtained from blood, either unsorted or a sorted T cell fraction (not recorded which). The receptor source for this set is a human donor who was either an allogeneic HSCT recipient or a stem cell or donor lymphocyte infusion donor (not recorded which). It is not recorded whose cells these are; they may come from a transplant donor. CDR3s include the opening cysteine and the closing phenylalanine or tryptophan. The D gene is left open where the match is weak. Clone size appears in some rows only: once, few, many, or a class for an expanded clone.

D gene,J gene,V gene,clone size,CDR3 protein,CDR3 DNA
-,TRBJ1-1,TRBV7-2,few,CASSFTQGRVTEAFF,TGTGCCAGCAGCTTCACACAGGGTCGTGTTACTGAAGCTTTCTTT
TRBD2,TRBJ2-7,TRBV6-5,-,CASSQSSGGLYEQYF,TGTGCCAGCAGCCAATCTAGCGGGGGTTTATACGAGCAGTACTTC
-,TRBJ2-2,TRBV12-3/TRBV12-4,few,CASTIVGSGELFF,TGTGCCAGCACCATCGTCGGGAGCGGGGAGCTGTTTTTT
-,TRBJ1-3,TRBV29-1,-,CSVDRGNTIYF,TGCAGCGTTGATAGGGGAAACACCATATATTTT
TRBD1,TRBJ1-4,TRBV12-3/TRBV12-4,few,CASSLRDRATNEKLFF,TGTGCCAGCAGTTTGCGCGACAGGGCGACTAATGAAAAACTGTTTTTT
-,TRBJ2-7,TRBV12-3/TRBV12-4,few,CASSFGGYEQYF,TGTGCCAGCAGTTTTGGGGGTTACGAGCAGTACTTC
-,TRBJ2-7,TRBV4-3,-,CASSQGNEQYF,TGCGCCAGCAGCCAAGGGAACGAGCAGTACTTC
-,TRBJ1-1,TRBV6-2/TRBV6-3,few,CASSHPGGPDTEAFF,TGTGCCAGCAGTCACCCCGGGGGGCCCGATACTGAAGCTTTCTTT
-,TRBJ2-7,TRBV20-1,-,CSAREAQRYEQYF,TGCAGTGCTAGAGAGGCTCAGCGATACGAGCAGTACTTC
TRBD1,TRBJ1-2,TRBV4-1,-,CASSQVLGGTGNGYTF,TGCGCCAGCAGCCAAGTTTTGGGCGGGACAGGGAACGGCTACACCTTC
-,TRBJ1-4,TRBV7-2,-,CASSRQGSGRGNEKLFF,TGTGCCAGCAGCCGTCAGGGAAGCGGTCGTGGTAATGAAAAACTGTTTTTT
TRBD2,TRBJ2-1,TRBV4-1,-,CASSLLGLAGGATSSYNEQFF,TGCGCCAGCAGCCTTCTGGGACTAGCGGGGGGGGCTACAAGTTCCTACAATGAGCAGTTCTTC
-,TRBJ2-1,TRBV4-1,-,CASSQDTNWGAVNGEQFF,TGCGCCAGCAGCCAAGATACGAATTGGGGGGCTGTCAACGGTGAGCAGTTCTTC
TRBD1,TRBJ2-1,TRBV6-4,-,CASSVDRDSYNEQFF,TGTGCCAGCAGTGTTGACAGGGATTCCTACAATGAGCAGTTCTTC
-,TRBJ1-1,TRBV4-1,-,CASSQDKVSPLMNTEAFF,TGCGCCAGCAGCCAAGATAAAGTCAGTCCTTTAATGAACACTGAAGCTTTCTTT
-,TRBJ1-2,TRBV10-3,many,CAISEPQRGYDYGYTF,TGTGCCATCAGTGAGCCTCAACGGGGGTACGACTATGGCTACACCTTC
-,TRBJ1-4,TRBV20-1,-,CSALVWGPNEKLFF,TGCAGTGCCCTGGTTTGGGGGCCTAATGAAAAACTGTTTTTT
-,TRBJ1-1,TRBV7-3,few,CASSLTGGGITEAFF,TGTGCCAGCAGCCTTACGGGAGGGGGTATCACTGAAGCTTTCTTT
TRBD1,TRBJ1-6,TRBV20-1,few,CSAREGQGQRSFNSPLHF,TGCAGTGCTAGAGAGGGACAGGGTCAAAGAAGTTTTAATTCACCCCTCCACTTT
TRBD2,TRBJ2-1,TRBV12-3/TRBV12-4,few,CASSLAGGSYEQFF,TGTGCCAGCAGCTTAGCGGGAGGGAGCTATGAGCAGTTCTTC
TRBD1,TRBJ1-1,TRBV15,few,CATSIGTGRMNTEAFF,TGTGCCACCAGCATCGGGACAGGACGCATGAACACTGAAGCTTTCTTT
-,TRBJ1-1,TRBV9,many,CASSALGPLETEAFF,TGTGCCAGCAGCGCCCTGGGTCCGTTGGAAACTGAAGCTTTCTTT
TRBD2,TRBJ2-3,TRBV5-1,-,CASSVGAGGTDTQYF,TGCGCCAGCAGCGTCGGAGCGGGAGGGACAGATACGCAGTATTTT
TRBD1,TRBJ2-3,TRBV7-2,-,CASSARVWTGGIDTQYF,TGTGCCAGCAGCGCCCGGGTGTGGACAGGGGGAATAGATACGCAGTATTTT
TRBD1,TRBJ1-1,TRBV11-3,few,CASSLMTGGATEAFF,TGTGCCAGCAGCTTAATGACAGGGGGAGCCACTGAAGCTTTCTTT
-,TRBJ1-5,TRBV9,few,CASSVGRGARNQPQHF,TGTGCCAGCAGCGTAGGGAGGGGGGCACGCAATCAGCCCCAGCATTTT
TRBD2,TRBJ2-3,TRBV15,few,CATSRGGYTDTQYF,TGTGCCACCAGCCGGGGGGGGTACACAGATACGCAGTATTTT
-,TRBJ2-5,TRBV24-1,-,CATSEKRETQYF,TGTGCCACCAGTGAAAAGAGGGAGACCCAGTACTTC
TRBD1,TRBJ1-2,TRBV20-1,-,CSAKQGPSGYTF,TGCAGTGCTAAACAGGGGCCCAGCGGCTACACCTTC
-,TRBJ2-1,TRBV5-1,-,CASSLAPAIEQFF,TGCGCCAGCAGCTTGGCCCCAGCCATCGAGCAGTTCTTC
TRBD2,TRBJ2-1,TRBV20-1,-,CSAGLAMGYNEQFF,TGCAGTGCTGGACTAGCGATGGGCTACAATGAGCAGTTCTTC
TRBD1,TRBJ2-7,TRBV5-1,few,CASSLARTGVYEQYF,TGCGCCAGCAGCTTGGCCAGGACAGGGGTGTACGAGCAGTACTTC
TRBD1,TRBJ1-1,TRBV29-1,few,CSSTGTVNTEAFF,TGCAGCTCAACCGGGACAGTGAACACTGAAGCTTTCTTT
-,TRBJ1-2,TRBV20-1,few,CSATPTGWSYGYTF,TGCAGTGCTACCCCGACAGGTTGGAGCTATGGCTACACCTTC
-,TRBJ2-7,TRBV12-3/TRBV12-4,-,CASSFLYTAEQYF,TGTGCCAGCAGTTTCCTGTACACCGCCGAGCAGTACTTC
TRBD2,TRBJ2-3,TRBV10-3,few,CAISLASGDTQYF,TGTGCCATCAGCCTGGCTAGCGGAGATACGCAGTATTTT
-,TRBJ1-5,TRBV4-3,-,CASSQDGYSNQPQHF,TGCGCCAGCAGCCAAGATGGGTATAGCAATCAGCCCCAGCATTTT
-,TRBJ1-4,TRBV5-1,few,CASSPEEGSEKLFF,TGCGCCAGCAGCCCGGAGGAGGGGAGTGAAAAACTGTTTTTT
-,TRBJ1-5,TRBV14,-,CASSQLCARVGQPQHF,TGTGCCAGCAGCCAACTATGTGCCAGGGTCGGTCAGCCCCAGCATTTT
-,TRBJ2-5,TRBV7-8,-,CASSWGRFGWETQYF,TGTGCCAGCAGCTGGGGGCGCTTCGGGTGGGAGACCCAGTACTTC
-,TRBJ1-4,TRBV10-3,-,CAISEPGANEKLFF,TGTGCCATCAGTGAGCCAGGGGCTAATGAAAAACTGTTTTTT
TRBD2,TRBJ2-3,TRBV7-2,many,CASSPGLAVDTQYF,TGTGCCAGCAGCCCGGGACTAGCGGTGGATACGCAGTATTTT
TRBD2,TRBJ2-5,TRBV15,-,CATSAGGSEETQYF,TGTGCCACCAGCGCGGGGGGTAGTGAAGAGACCCAGTACTTC
TRBD2,TRBJ2-1,TRBV4-3,-,CASSQAISGLGSYNEQFF,TGCGCCAGCAGCCAGGCGATTAGCGGACTAGGGTCATACAATGAGCAGTTCTTC
TRBD2,TRBJ2-2,TRBV7-2,-,CASSLDFSGSDTGELFF,TGTGCCAGCAGCTTAGATTTTAGCGGGAGCGACACCGGGGAGCTGTTTTTT
-,TRBJ2-2,TRBV12-3/TRBV12-4,few,CASSPRTVNTGELFF,TGTGCCAGCAGTCCAAGGACTGTGAACACCGGGGAGCTGTTTTTT
-,TRBJ1-2,TRBV5-5,-,CASSWASAYGYTF,TGTGCCAGCAGCTGGGCCTCGGCCTATGGCTACACCTTC
-,TRBJ1-2,TRBV27,few,CASSRQTTNGYTF,TGTGCCAGCAGTCGGCAAACGACTAATGGCTACACCTTC
-,TRBJ1-5,TRBV6-6,-,CACTQTSHSNQPQHF,TGTGCCTGCACCCAGACCAGTCATAGCAATCAGCCCCAGCATTTT
-,TRBJ1-5,TRBV24-1,few,CATSDGRDSSSF,TGTGCCACCAGTGATGGTCGGGACTCTTCATCCTTT
TRBD1,TRBJ1-2,TRBV15,-,CATSRPRQGAFGYTF,TGTGCCACCAGCAGACCAAGACAGGGGGCGTTTGGCTACACCTTC
-,TRBJ1-2,TRBV24-1,few,CATSDPFDRGYTF,TGTGCCACCAGTGACCCCTTCGACAGGGGCTACACCTTC
-,TRBJ2-7,TRBV27,few,CASSFTVGAGLDEQYF,TGTGCCAGCAGTTTTACGGTAGGGGCAGGGCTTGACGAGCAGTACTTC